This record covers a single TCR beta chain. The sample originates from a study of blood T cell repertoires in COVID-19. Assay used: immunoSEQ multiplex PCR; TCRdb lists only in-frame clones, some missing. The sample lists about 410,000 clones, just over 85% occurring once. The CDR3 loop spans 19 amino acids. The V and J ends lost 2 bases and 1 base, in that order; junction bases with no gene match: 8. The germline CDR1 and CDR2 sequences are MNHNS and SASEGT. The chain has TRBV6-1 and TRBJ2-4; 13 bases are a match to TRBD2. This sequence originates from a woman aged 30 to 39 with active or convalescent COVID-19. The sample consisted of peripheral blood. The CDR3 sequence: CASSEKGLAGVGAKNIQYF. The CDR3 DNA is TGTGCCAGCAGTGAAAAAGGACTAGCGGGAGTCGGTGCCAAAAACATTCAGTACTTC.